This T cell receptor (beta chain) was captured in a study of blood T cell repertoires in COVID-19. The wider study: Samples taken during acute and convalescent COVID-19 were collected in the United States, Italy and Spain. PBMCs, B-cell-depleted T cells, or T cells were the source of the cDNA or gDNA that made up the material.

The CDR3 loop spans 13 amino acids. V gave up 4 bases and J gave up 6 bases, with 11 bases separating them. Per germline, CDR1 LNHDA and CDR2 SQIVND (reference sequence). As handled by the study authors: Estimated nucleated cell counts came from reference gene primer amplification. Libraries were prepared by immunoSEQ multiplex PCR; TCRdb keeps only in-frame clonotypes and omits some of them. D and trimming were read from the DNA, whereas the V and J calls and clone size are those reported in that table. The sample yields 98,000 or so clones, 80% to 90% seen once. V usage is TRBV19 and J usage is TRBJ2-3, with D perhaps matching TRBD2 (6 bases). Sample: peripheral blood. This receptor was taken from a man aged 55 to 69 with acute or convalescent COVID-19. The CDR3 nucleotides are TGTGCCAGTAGTAGGGGGGACCCGGATACGCAGTATTTT. Protein sequence: CASSRGDPDTQYF.